The clone carrying this T cell receptor beta chain was detected only once. The target antigen is unknown. This sample's RNA came from whole unsorted tissue. V was trimmed by 6 bases and J by 2 bases, leaving 17 bases between them. This CDR3 is built from 15 residues. Germline V gene lookup returns CDR1 SGHVS and CDR2 FQNEAQ. The library came from three nested PCR rounds adapted from ARM-PCR protocols. From the multiplex PCR reads, TCRdb called clonotypes with MiXCR, one entry per CDR3 protein. The data contain tens of thousands of distinct CDR3 sequences, roughly 80% of them singletons. The data were obtained in a study of tumor and adjacent non-tumor tissue in lung cancer. Whole-study findings and limits: Tumor tissue had significantly higher TCR diversity than normal lung.

This receptor was obtained from a woman aged 45-65 years with non-small cell lung cancer. V usage is TRBV7-8 and J usage is TRBJ2-7; either TRBD1 or TRBD2 may supply D (5 bases each). Sequenced sample: lung tumor tissue. The CDR3 spells CASSHRPGPAYEQYF. The CDR3 DNA follows: TGTGCCAGCAGTCACCGGCCGGGACCCGCCTACGAGCAGTACTTC.